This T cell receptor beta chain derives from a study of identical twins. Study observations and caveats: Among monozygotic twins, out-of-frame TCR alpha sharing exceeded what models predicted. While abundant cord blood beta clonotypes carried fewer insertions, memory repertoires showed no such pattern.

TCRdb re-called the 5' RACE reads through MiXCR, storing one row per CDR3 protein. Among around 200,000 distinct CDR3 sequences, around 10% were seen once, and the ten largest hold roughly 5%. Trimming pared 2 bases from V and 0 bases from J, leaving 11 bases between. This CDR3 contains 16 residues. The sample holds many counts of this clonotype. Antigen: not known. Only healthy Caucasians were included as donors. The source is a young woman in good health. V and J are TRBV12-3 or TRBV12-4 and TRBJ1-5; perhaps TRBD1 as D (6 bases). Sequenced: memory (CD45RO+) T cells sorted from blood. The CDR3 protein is CASSLRRGPSNQPQHF. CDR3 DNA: TGTGCCAGCAGTTTAAGACGGGGGCCTAGCAATCAGCCCCAGCATTTT.